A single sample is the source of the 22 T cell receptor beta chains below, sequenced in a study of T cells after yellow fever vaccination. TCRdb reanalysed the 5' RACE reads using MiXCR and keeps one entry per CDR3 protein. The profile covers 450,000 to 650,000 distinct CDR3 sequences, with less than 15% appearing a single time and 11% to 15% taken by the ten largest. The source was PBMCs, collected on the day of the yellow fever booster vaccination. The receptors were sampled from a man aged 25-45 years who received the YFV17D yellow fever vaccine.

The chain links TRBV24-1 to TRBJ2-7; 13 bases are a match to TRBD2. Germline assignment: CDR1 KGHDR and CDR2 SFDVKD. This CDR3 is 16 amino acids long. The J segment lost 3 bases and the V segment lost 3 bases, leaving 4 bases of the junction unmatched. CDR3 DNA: TGTGCCACCAGTGATCTAGGGACTAGCGGGATCTACGAGCAGTACTTC. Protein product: CATSDLGTSGIYEQYF.

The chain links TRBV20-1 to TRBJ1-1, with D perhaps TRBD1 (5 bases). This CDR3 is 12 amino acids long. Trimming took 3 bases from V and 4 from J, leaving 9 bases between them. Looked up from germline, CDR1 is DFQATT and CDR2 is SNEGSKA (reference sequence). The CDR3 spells CSASSGGTEAFF. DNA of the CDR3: TGCAGTGCTAGTTCTGGGGGCACTGAAGCTTTCTTT.

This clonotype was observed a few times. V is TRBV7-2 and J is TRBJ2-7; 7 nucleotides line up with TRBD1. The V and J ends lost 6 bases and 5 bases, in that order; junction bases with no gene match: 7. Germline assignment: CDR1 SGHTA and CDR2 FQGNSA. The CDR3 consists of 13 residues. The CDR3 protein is CASSPQQGNEQYF. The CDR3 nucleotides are TGTGCCAGCAGTCCTCAACAGGGGAACGAGCAGTACTTC.

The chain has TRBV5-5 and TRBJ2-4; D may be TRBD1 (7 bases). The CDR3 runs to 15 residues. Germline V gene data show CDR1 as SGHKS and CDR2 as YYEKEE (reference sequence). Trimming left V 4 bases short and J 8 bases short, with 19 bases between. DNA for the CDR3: TGTGCCAGCAGCCCATCAGGGGGGAAGGTGGACATTCAGTACTTC. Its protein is CASSPSGGKVDIQYF.

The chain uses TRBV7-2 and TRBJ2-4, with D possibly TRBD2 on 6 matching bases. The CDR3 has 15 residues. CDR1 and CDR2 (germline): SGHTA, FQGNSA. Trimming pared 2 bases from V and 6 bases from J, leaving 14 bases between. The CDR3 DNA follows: TGTGCCAGCAGCTTAACCGGGACTGGCAGAAACATTCAGTACTTC. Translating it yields CASSLTGTGRNIQYF.

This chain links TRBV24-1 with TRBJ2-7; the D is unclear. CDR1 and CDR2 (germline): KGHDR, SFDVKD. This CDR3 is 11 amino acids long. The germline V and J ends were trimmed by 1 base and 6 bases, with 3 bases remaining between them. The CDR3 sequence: CATSDLSEQYF. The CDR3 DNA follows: TGTGCCACCAGTGATTTATCCGAGCAGTACTTC.

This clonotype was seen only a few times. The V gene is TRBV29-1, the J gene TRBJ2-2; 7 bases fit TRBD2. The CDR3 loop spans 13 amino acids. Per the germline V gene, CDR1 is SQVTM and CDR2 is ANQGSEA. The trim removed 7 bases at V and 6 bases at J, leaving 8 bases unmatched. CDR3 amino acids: CSGISGPAGELFF. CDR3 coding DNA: TGCAGCGGTATTAGCGGGCCCGCCGGGGAGCTGTTTTTT.

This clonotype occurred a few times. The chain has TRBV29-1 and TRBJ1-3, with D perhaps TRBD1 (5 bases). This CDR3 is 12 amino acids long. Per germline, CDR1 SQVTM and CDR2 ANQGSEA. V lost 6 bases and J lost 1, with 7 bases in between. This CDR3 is CSVGTSGNTIYF. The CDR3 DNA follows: TGCAGCGTCGGGACTTCTGGAAACACCATATATTTT.

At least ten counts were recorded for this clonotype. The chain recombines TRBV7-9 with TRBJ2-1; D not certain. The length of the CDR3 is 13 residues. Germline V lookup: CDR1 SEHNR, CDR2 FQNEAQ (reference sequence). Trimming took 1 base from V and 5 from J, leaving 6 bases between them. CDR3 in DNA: TGTGCCAGCAGCTTAGGTGGCCACAATGAGCAGTTCTTC. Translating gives CASSLGGHNEQFF.

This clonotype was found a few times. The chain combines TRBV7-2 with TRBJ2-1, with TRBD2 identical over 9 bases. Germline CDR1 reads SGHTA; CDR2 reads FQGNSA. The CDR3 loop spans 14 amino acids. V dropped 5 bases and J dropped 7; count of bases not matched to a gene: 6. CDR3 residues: CASSPGLAWNEQFF. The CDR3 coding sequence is TGTGCCAGCAGCCCAGGACTAGCGTGGAATGAGCAGTTCTTC.

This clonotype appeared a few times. The CDR3 reads CSVEDRVGRSYEQYF. The DNA for the CDR3 is TGCAGCGTTGAAGATCGGGTCGGCCGATCCTACGAGCAGTACTTC. This chain connects TRBV29-1 to TRBJ2-7, with D unresolved. The CDR3 runs 15 residues. The germline V gene has CDR1 SQVTM and CDR2 ANQGSEA. The V and J ends lost 0 bases and 1 base respectively, with 13 bases between them.

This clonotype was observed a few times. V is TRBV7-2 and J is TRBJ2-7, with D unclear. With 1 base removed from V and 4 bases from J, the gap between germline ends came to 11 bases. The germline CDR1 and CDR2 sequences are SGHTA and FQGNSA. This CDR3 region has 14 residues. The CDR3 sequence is CASSLEQPLYEQYF. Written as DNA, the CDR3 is TGTGCCAGCAGCTTAGAACAGCCTCTTTACGAGCAGTACTTC.

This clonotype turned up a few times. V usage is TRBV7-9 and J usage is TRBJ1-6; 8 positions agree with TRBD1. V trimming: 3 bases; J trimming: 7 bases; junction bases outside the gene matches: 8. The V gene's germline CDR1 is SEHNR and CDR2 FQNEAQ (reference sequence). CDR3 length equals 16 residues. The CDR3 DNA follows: TGTGCCAGCAGCTTCGGACAGGGAGGGACGAATTCACCCCTCCACTTT. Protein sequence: CASSFGQGGTNSPLHF.

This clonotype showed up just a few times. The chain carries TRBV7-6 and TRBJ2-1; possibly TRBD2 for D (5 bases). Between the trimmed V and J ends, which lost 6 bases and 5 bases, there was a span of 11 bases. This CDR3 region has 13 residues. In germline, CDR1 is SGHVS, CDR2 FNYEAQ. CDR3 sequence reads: CASSSSGNNEQFF. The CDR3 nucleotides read TGTGCCAGCAGTAGTTCGGGGAACAATGAGCAGTTCTTC.

The DNA for the CDR3 is TGTGCCACCAGCAGAGCTCAGGGGTTGGACTATGGCTACACCTTC. Translated, it gives CATSRAQGLDYGYTF. The V call is TRBV15, the J call TRBJ1-2; D is possibly TRBD1 (6 bases). Trimming removed 1 base from V and 3 bases from J, with 12 bases in between. The CDR3 length is 15 residues. Germline CDR1 LNHNV, CDR2 YYDKDF (reference sequence).

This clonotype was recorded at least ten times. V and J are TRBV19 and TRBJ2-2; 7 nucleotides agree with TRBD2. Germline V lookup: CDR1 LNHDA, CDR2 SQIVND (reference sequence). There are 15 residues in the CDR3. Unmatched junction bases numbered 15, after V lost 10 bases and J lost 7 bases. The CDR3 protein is CATVSRGGSLGELFF. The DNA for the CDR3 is TGTGCCACCGTTAGCCGGGGAGGGTCGCTCGGGGAGCTGTTTTTT.

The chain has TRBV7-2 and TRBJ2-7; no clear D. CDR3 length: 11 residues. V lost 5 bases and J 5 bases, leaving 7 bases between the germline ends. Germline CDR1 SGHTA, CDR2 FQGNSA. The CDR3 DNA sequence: TGTGCCAGCAGCCTACTGAACGAGCAGTACTTC. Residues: CASSLLNEQYF.

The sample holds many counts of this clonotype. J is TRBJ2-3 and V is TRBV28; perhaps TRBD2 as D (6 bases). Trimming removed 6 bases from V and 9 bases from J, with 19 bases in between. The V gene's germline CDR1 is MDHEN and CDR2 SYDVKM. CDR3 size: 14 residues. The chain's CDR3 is CASRKRGGAGTQYF. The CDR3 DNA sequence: TGTGCCAGCAGAAAACGTGGAGGCGCGGGGACGCAGTATTTT.

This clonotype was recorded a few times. Here the CDR3 DNA reads TGTGCCAGCAGTGAAAGACGTCGGGGGAGTGAGCAGTTCTTC. This translates into CASSERRRGSEQFF. The genes are TRBV2 and TRBJ2-1, with D possibly being TRBD2 (6 bases). Trimming removed 2 bases at V and 9 bases at J, with 14 bases between. In germline, CDR1 is SNHLY, CDR2 FYNNEI. The CDR3 contains 14 residues.

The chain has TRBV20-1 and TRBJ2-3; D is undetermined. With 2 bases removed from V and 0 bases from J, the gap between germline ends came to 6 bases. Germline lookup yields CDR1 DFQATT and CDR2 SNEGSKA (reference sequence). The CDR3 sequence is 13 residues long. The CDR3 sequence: CSARQTSTDTQYF. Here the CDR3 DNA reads TGCAGTGCTAGACAAACGAGCACAGATACGCAGTATTTT.

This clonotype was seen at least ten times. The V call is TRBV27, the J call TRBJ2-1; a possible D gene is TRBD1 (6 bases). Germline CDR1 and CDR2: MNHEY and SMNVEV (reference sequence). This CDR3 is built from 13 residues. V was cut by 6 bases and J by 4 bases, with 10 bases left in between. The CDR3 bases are TGTGCCAGCAGCCCGACAGGTTACAATGAGCAGTTCTTC. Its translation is CASSPTGYNEQFF.

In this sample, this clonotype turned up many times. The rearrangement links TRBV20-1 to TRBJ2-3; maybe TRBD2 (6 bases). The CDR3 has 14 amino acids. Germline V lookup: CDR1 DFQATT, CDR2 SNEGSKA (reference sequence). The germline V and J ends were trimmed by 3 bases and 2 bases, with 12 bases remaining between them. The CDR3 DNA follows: TGCAGTGCTAGCGGTGCGGGGCTCACAGATACGCAGTATTTT. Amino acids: CSASGAGLTDTQYF.